The following is a T cell receptor (beta chain) sequence with its context. Its antigen is not known. V shed 3 bases, J shed 6 bases, and the junction held 11 bases outside the gene matches. Germline CDR1 and CDR2: MNHNS and SASEGT. The CDR3 runs 16 residues. Healthy Caucasian individuals made up all the donors. Unique molecular identifiers were present on the cDNA, and a universal primer site came from template switching. TCRdb recomputed calls from the 5' RACE reads with MiXCR, one row per CDR3 protein. The table records about 720,000 distinct CDR3 sequences, approximately 9% of them present only once. This sample stems from a study of identical twins. Study-level points and caveats: Monozygotic twin pairs showed more out-of-frame TCR alpha sharing than models estimated. Cord blood beta clonotypes present at high abundance carried fewer insertions; no such pattern appeared in memory repertoires.

Separately, the same data were catalogued under a study of yellow fever vaccine responses in identical twins.

The sequenced material came from PBMCs. This clonotype was obtained from a woman aged 18-35 years in good health. The chain has TRBV6-1 and TRBJ2-5; 9 bases fit TRBD1. For the CDR3, the DNA is TGTGCCAGCAGTGACGGGACAGGGTTATTTAGAAAGACCCAGTACTTC. As protein: CASSDGTGLFRKTQYF.